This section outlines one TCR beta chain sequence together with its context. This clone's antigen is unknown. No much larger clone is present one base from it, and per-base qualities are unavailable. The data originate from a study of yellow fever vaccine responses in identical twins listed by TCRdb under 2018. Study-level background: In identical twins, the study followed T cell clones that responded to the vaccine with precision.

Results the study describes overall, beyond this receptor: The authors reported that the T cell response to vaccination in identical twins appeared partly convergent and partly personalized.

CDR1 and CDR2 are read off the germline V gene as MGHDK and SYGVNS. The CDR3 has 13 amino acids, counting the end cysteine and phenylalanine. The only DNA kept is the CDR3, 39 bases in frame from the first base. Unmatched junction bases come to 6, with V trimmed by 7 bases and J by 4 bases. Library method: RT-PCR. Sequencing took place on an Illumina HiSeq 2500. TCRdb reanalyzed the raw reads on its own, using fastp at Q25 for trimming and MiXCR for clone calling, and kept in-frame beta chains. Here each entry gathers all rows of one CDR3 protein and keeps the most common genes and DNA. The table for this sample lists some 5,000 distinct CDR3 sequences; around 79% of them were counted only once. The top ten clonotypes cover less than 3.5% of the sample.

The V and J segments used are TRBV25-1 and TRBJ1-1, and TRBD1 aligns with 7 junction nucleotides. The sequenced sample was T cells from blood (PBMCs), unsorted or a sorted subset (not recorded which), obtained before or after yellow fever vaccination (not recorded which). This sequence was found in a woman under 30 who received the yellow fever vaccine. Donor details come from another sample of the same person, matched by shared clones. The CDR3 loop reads CASTDRRGTEAFF. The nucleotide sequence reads TGTGCCAGCACGGACAGGCGGGGCACTGAAGCTTTCTTT.